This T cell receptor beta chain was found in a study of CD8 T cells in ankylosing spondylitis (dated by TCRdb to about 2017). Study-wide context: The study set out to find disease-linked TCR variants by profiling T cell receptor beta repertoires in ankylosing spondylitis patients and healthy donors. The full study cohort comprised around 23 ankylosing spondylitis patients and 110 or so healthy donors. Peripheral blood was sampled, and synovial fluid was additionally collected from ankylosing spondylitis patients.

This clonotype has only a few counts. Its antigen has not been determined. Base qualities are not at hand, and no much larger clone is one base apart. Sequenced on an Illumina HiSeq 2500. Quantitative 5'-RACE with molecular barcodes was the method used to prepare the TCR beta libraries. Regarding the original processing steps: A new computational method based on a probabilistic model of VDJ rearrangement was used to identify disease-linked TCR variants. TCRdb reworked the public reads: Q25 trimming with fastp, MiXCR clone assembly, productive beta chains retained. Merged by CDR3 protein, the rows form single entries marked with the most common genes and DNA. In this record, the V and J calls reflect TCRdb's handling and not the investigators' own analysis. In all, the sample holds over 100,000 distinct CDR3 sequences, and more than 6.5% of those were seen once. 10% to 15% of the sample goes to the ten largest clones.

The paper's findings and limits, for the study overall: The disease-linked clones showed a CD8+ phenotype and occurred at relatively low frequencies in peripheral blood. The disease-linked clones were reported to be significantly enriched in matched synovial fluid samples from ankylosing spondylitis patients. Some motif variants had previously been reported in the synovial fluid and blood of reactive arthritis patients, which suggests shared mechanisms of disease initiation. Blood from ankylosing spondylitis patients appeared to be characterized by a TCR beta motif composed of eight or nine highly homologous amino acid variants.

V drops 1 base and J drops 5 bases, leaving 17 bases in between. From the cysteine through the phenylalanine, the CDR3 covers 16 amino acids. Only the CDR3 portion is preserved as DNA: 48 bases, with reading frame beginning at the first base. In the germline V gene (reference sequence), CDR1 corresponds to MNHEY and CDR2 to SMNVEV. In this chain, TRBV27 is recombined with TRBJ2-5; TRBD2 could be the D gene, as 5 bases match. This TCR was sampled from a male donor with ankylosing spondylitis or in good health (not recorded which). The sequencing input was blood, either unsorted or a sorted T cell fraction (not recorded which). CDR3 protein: CASSLYAGSSGETQYF. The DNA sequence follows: TGTGCCAGCAGTTTATATGCTGGCTCATCGGGGGAGACCCAGTACTTC.